This T cell receptor (beta chain) is from a study of shared clonotypes between healthy human individuals (TCRdb year 2020). Notes on the research overall: Two women and a few men aged 18 to 49 years were included in the cohort. For each donor, CD4 naive and CD4 memory were each run on three plates, CD8 naive on two plates, and CD8 memory on one plate. The study deeply sequenced blood TCR repertoires of about 5 healthy adults to estimate repertoire size and the extent of clonotype sharing between individuals. Different laboratories and diverse techniques were used to prepare libraries and sequence TCR repertoires, to increase sequencing depth and limit assay-specific biases. Each donor's leukapheresis produced roughly between roughly 0.9 and 9 billion PBMCs. Broader findings and caveats from the paper: Because the study included only a small number of donors, the genetic and exposure-history diversity represented was limited. Naive subsets generally had larger estimated clonotype richness than memory subsets. Sampling was restricted to blood, and TCR repertoires in tissues likely differ from the TCR repertoires found in blood. Across several donors, about 5.2% of naive CD4, around 3.5% of naive CD8, about 2% of memory CD4, and about 0.44% of memory CD8 clonotypes were shared. Pairwise subsampling led to the expectation that sequencing depth would affect the degree of clonotype sharing among donors. Incomplete sequencing was indicated by rarefaction of sorted-subset datasets, despite the large sequencing depth. Compared with non-shared clonotypes, the clonotypes found in all four sorted-subset donors had higher generation probabilities.

Using the deep immunoSEQ assay, TCR CDR3 regions were amplified from genomic DNA by multiplex PCR. Genomic DNA extracted from each cell subset was distributed evenly over all wells of several immunoSEQ 96-well plates, and each plate served as one replicate. Each replicate PCR for sorted subsets received approximately 220 ng genomic DNA, equal to tens of thousands of T cell genomes. Purified libraries were measured with a Qubit 3.0 fluorometer, size-checked on a Bioanalyzer 2100, and measured again with the KAPA Library Quantification kit. A separate single-read 150-cycle Illumina NextSeq 550 flow cell was used to sequence each immunoSEQ 96-well plate. The study's own analysis went as follows. The immunoSEQ output contained only junctional sequences without quality scores, so filtering could not match that applied to full-length reads. Sequences were annotated with PyIR, a Python wrapper for IgBLAST v1.9, and V/J genes and CDR3 were assigned using IMGT germline references. Any read was removed if the V/J assignment was weak (E-value above 1e-6), the CDR3 was missing, or the read contained stop codons, out-of-frame junctions, or ambiguous translated residues. V3J clonotypes were defined as sequences sharing the same inferred V gene, J gene, and CDR3 amino acid sequence. The percentage overlap between two repertoires was calculated by dividing the number of shared unique clonotypes by the size of the smaller repertoire. Richness of each repertoire was evaluated using RTK rarefaction, the Chao1 estimator, and Recon v2.1 estimates of unobserved clonotypes. For all TCRbeta clonotypes obtained by the gDNA method from a few donors, generation probabilities were computed with OLGA. This immuneACCESS table, as held by TCRdb, lists in-frame sequences with V and J called but not all clones. Of the missing ones, under half trace to an unresolved V gene in checked studies; the others have no known cause. V, J and clone size derive from that table, while D and trimming were established from the DNA sequence. This sample comprises a few hundred thousand clones, more than 60% of them detected only once. The ten largest clones represent 8% to 13% of the sample.

With regard to this clone: Its antigen is not yet known. No quality values exist for individual bases; no much larger clone is one base distant.

The donors were healthy, HIV-negative adults with no recently reported acute infections or vaccinations. Every donor was a Caucasian adult residing in Nashville, Tennessee, USA. CD4+ T cells were enriched by magnetic negative selection, after which naive cells were positively selected on CD45RA and the negative fraction was taken as the memory subset. After blood collection by leukapheresis, PBMCs were isolated using Ficoll-Histopaque density gradient centrifugation and then cryopreserved in the vapor phase of liquid nitrogen. Analytical flow cytometry was used to check the purity and quantity of every magnetically sorted T cell population. Genomic DNA was isolated from every sorted fraction and measured by UV absorbance on a Nanodrop 2000c. CDR3 length: 14 amino acids, cysteine to phenylalanine. Kept here is only the CDR3 DNA, which spans 42 bases and is read in frame from base 1. V drops 5 bases and J drops 2 bases, leaving 13 bases in between. CDR1 and CDR2 were assigned from the germline V gene as SGHTA and FQGNSA.

This sequence uses TRBV7-2 and TRBJ2-7, and perhaps TRBD2 as D gene, on 5 matching bases. The sequence was collected from a man in his thirties or forties in good health. The sequencing input was memory CD4+ T cells sorted from blood. In the paper's terms, the cell subset or site label means: CD45RA-negative fraction. The CDR3 has the sequence CASSQSPGAYEQYF. The DNA sequence follows: TGTGCCAGCAGCCAATCACCCGGGGCCTACGAGCAGTACTTC. This CDR3, with the reference TRBV7-2 and TRBJ2-7 proteins standing in past its ends, gives the full variable domain GAGVSQSPSNKVTEKGKDVELRCDPISGHTALYWYRQSLGQGLEFLIYFQGNSAPDKSGLPSDRFSAERTGGSVSTLTIQRTQQEDSAVYLCASSQSPGAYEQYFGPGTRLTVT.